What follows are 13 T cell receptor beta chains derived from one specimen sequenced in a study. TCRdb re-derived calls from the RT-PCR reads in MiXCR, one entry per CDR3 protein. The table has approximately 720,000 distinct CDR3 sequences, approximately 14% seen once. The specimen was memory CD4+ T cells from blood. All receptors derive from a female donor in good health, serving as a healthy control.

The CDR3 bases are TGTGCCACCAGTGATGCATCCTTCTCAGGGGGTGGCTATGGCTACACCTTC. Protein sequence: CATSDASFSGGGYGYTF. The chain is built from TRBV24-1 and TRBJ1-2; TRBD1 aligns across 7 bases. CDR3 length equals 17 residues. Germline lookup yields CDR1 KGHDR and CDR2 SFDVKD. J gave up 4 bases and V 3 bases, and 13 bases lay outside the gene matches.

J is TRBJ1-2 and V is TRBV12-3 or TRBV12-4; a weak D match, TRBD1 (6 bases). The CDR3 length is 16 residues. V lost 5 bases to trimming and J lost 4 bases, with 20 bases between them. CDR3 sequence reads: CASSATGRGAVYGYTF. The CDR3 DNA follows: TGTGCCAGCAGTGCCACAGGGCGAGGGGCGGTCTATGGCTACACCTTC.

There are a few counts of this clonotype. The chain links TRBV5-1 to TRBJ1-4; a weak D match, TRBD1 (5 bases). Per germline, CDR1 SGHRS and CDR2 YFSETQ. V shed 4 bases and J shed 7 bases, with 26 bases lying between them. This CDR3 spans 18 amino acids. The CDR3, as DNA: TGCGCCAGCAGCCTGAGACCTCCGACCGGGACGGTTTTTGAAAAACTGTTTTTT. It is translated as CASSLRPPTGTVFEKLFF.

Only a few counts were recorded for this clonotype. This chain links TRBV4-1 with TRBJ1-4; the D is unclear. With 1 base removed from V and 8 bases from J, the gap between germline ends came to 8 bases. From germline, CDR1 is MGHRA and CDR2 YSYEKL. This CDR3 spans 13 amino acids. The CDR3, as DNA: TGCGCCAGCAGCCAAGTCCGGGAGGAAAAACTGTTTTTT. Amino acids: CASSQVREEKLFF.

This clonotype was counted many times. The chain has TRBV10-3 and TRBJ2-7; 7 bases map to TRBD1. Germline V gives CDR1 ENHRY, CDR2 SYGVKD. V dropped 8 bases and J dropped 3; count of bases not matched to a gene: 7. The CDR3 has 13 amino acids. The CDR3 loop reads CAIDSTGNYEQYF. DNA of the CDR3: TGTGCCATCGATTCGACAGGGAACTACGAGCAGTACTTC.

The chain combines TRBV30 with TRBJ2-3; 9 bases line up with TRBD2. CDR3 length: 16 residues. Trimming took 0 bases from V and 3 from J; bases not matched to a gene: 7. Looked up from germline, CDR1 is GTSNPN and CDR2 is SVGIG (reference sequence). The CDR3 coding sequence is TGTGCCTGGAGTGTACGGGCTAGCGGGATGACAGATACGCAGTATTTT. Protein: CAWSVRASGMTDTQYF.

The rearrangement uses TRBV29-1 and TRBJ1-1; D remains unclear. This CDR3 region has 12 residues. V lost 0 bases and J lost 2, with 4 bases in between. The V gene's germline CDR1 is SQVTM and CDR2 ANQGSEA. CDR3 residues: CSVEDGNTEAFF. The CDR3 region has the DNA TGCAGCGTTGAAGACGGAAACACTGAAGCTTTCTTT.

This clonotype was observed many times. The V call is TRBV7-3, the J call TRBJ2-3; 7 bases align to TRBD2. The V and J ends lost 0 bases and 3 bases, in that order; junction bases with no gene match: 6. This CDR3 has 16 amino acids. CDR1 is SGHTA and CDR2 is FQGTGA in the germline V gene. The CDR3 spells CASSLTGGGGTDTQYF. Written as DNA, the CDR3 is TGTGCCAGCAGCTTAACAGGCGGGGGAGGGACAGATACGCAGTATTTT.

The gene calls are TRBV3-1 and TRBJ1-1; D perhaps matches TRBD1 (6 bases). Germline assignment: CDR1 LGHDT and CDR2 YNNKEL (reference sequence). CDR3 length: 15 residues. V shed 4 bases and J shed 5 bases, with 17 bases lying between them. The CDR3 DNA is TGTGCCAGCAGCCCCATACAGGGAGGAGAGACTGAAGCTTTCTTT. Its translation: CASSPIQGGETEAFF.

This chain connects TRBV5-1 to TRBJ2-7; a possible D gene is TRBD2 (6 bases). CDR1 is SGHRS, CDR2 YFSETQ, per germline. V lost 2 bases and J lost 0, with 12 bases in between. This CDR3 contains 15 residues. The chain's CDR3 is CASSFDGSASYEQYF. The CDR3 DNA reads TGCGCCAGCAGCTTCGACGGGAGCGCCTCCTACGAGCAGTACTTC.

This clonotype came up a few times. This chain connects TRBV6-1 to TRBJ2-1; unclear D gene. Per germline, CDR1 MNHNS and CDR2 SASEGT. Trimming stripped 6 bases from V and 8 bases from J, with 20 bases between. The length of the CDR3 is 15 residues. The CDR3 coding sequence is TGTGCCAGCAGCCCCCTCGATTCGAGGCCCGATGAGCAGTTCTTC. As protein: CASSPLDSRPDEQFF.

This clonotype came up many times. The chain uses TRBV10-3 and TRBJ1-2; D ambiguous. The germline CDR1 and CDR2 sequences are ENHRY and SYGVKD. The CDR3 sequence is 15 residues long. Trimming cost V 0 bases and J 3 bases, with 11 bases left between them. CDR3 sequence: CAISESGRIDYGYTF. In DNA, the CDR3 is TGTGCCATCAGTGAGTCCGGAAGGATTGACTATGGCTACACCTTC.

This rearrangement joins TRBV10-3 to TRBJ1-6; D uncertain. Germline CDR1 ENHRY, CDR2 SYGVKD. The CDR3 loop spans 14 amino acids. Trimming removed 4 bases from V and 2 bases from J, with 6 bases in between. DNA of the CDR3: TGTGCCATCAGTGGGGTTCCCTATAATTCACCCCTCCACTTT. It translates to CAISGVPYNSPLHF.